This T cell receptor beta chain appears in the sequencing data of a study of blood T cell repertoires in COVID-19 (dated by TCRdb to the early 2020s). Concerning the study at large: The collaborator samples originated in the United States, Italy and Spain and spanned the acute and convalescent phases of COVID-19. The material from the prospective study consisted of cDNA or gDNA derived from T cells, B-cell-depleted T cells, or PBMCs. Subjects who had been exposed to COVID-19, were actively infected with it, or had recovered from it provided the deeply sampled blood TCRbeta repertoires that made up the dataset. The repertoires were released in a freely available public database meant as a resource for research on the immune response to SARS-CoV-2. The samples were drawn from two sources: the first 160 participants of the ongoing ImmuneRACE study, and fewer than 1,500 subjects contributed by 6 global collaborators. Nearly every sample came with metadata listing a de-identified subject ID, COVID-19 status, age in years and sex. Where available, HLA class I and class II types were obtained from metadata supplied by the sample provider rather than from assay-based typing.

Including the terminal cysteine and phenylalanine, the CDR3 comprises 15 residues. Only the CDR3 portion is preserved as DNA: 45 bases, with reading frame beginning at the first base. CDR1 and CDR2 are drawn from the germline V gene: SGHRS, YFSETQ. At the junction V is shortened by 2 bases and J by 6 bases; bases outside the gene matches: 10. Notes on this clone: Its target antigen remains unknown. One base away there is no much larger clone; base qualities are not given.

The immunoSEQ Assay, a bias-controlled multiplex PCR, was used to amplify TCRbeta CDR3 regions from genomic DNA. On the authors' methods: Within the assay, amplification of reference gene primers was used to estimate how many nucleated cells each sample contained. Sequence reads were collapsed and filtered to measure the absolute abundance of every unique TCRbeta CDR3 rearrangement. For each sample, productive Simpson clonality was calculated as the square root of Simpson's diversity index across productive rearrangements. Imported from immuneACCESS, the table was reduced by TCRdb to in-frame sequences with V and J called. These copies leave out some clones; in studies compared against another copy, an unresolved V gene accounts for under half, and the cause of the remainder is not known. Clone size and V and J calls were adopted from that table, with D and trimming inferred from the DNA. The sample yields tens of thousands of clones; roughly 80% were counted once. Together, the top ten hold roughly 4.8% of the sample.

Whole blood was collected in K2EDTA tubes by collaborating institutions according to the institutions' own protocols. Collaborator samples were shipped for TCRbeta analysis as frozen whole blood, isolated PBMCs, or DNA extracted from either sample type. Overall study results and their limits: The amount of clinical and demographic metadata varied by source and participant and was provided uncurated.

The TCR comes from a woman aged 65 to 85 with acute or convalescent COVID-19. The chain joins TRBV5-1 to TRBJ2-7; TRBD1 agrees with 8 junctional bases. Sequencing was done on a sample of peripheral blood. The CDR3 amino acid sequence is: CASSLGADRGGEQYF. The nucleotide sequence reads as follows: TGCGCCAGCAGCTTAGGGGCTGACAGGGGCGGCGAGCAGTACTTC.